This T cell receptor (beta chain) was retrieved from a study of blood T cell repertoires in COVID-19. Background on the study: Donors in the United States, Italy and Spain gave samples during acute or convalescent COVID-19. Sources were T cells, B-cell-depleted T cells, or PBMCs; the material itself was cDNA or gDNA.

Methods used by the authors: Amplification of reference gene primers provided the estimated nucleated cell counts. Profiled with immunoSEQ multiplex PCR; TCRdb holds only in-frame clones, not every one. The DNA gave D and trimming, while V, J and clone size come from that table. The sample has some 220,000 clones; 85% are singletons. Trimming cost V 6 bases and J 2 bases, with 14 bases left between them. The CDR3 has 15 residues. Germline-derived CDR1 and CDR2 are MDHEN and SYDVKM. Sequencing was done on a sample of peripheral blood. This chain links TRBV28 with TRBJ2-1; tentatively, D is TRBD2 (7 bases). This receptor was obtained from a woman aged 55-75 years with active or convalescent COVID-19. The CDR3: CASSWGGATYNEQFF. The CDR3 coding sequence is TGTGCCAGCAGCTGGGGGGGGGCCACCTACAATGAGCAGTTCTTC. Supplemented by reference TRBV28 and TRBJ2-1, the full variable domain reads DVKVTQSSRYLVKRTGEKVFLECVQDMDHENMFWYRQDPGLGLRLIYFSYDVKMKEKGDIPEGYSVSREKKERFSLILESASTNQTSMYLCASSWGGATYNEQFFGPGTRLTVL.